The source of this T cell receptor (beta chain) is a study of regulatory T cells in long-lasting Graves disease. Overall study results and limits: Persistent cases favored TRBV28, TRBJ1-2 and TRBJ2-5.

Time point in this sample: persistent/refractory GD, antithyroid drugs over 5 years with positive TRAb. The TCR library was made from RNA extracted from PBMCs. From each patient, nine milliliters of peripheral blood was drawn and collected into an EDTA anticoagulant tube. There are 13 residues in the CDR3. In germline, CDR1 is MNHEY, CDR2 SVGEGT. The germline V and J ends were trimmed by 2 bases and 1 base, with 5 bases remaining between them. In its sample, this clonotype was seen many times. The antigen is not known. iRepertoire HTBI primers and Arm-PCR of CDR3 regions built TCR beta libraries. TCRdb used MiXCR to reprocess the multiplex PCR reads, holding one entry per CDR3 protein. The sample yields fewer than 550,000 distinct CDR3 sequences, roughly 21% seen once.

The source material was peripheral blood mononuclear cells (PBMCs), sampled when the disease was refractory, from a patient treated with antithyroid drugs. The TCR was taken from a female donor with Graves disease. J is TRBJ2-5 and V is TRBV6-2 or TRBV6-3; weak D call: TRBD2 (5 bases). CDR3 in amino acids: CASSYGSQETQYF. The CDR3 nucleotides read TGTGCCAGCAGTTACGGGAGCCAAGAGACCCAGTACTTC.